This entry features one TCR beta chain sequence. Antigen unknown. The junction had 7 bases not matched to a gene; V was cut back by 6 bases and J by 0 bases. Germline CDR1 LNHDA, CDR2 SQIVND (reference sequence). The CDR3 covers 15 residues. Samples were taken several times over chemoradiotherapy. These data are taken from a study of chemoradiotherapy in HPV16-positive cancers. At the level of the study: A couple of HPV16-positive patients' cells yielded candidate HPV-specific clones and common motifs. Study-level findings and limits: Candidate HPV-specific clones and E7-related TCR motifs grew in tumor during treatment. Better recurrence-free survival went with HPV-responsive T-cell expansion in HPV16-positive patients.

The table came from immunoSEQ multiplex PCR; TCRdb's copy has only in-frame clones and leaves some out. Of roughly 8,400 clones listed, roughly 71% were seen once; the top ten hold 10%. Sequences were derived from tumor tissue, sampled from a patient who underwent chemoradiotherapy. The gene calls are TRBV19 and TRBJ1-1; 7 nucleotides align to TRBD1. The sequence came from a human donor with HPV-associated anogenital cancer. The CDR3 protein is CASRLKGQLNTEAFF. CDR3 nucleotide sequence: TGTGCCAGTAGACTGAAGGGACAGTTGAACACTGAAGCTTTCTTT.